This TCR beta chain was documented in a study of blood T cell repertoires in COVID-19. This CDR3 is built from 15 residues. CDR1 and CDR2 from the germline V gene are SGHTA and FQGNSA. Trimming removed 5 bases from V and 2 bases from J; junction bases left unmatched: 3. Clones were read by immunoSEQ multiplex PCR, and TCRdb kept only the in-frame ones, dropping some. The sample records a few hundred thousand clones, 88% being singletons. V gene TRBV7-2 combines with J gene TRBJ2-1; 10 nucleotides match TRBD2. The TCR was taken from a woman aged 40-49 years who had recovered from COVID-19. The sample comprised PBMCs or T cells enriched from blood (not recorded which). CDR3 DNA: TGTGCCAGCAGCCCTGGACTAGCGGCCTACAATGAGCAGTTCTTC. This translates into CASSPGLAAYNEQFF.